The 18 T cell receptor beta chains listed next were all sequenced from one sample in a study of T cell repertoires in cytomegalovirus infection. A single record per CDR3 protein comes from TCRdb applying MiXCR to the reads. The sample yields some 940,000 distinct CDR3 sequences, approximately 31% seen once. These receptors' antigens are unknown. Sequenced material: cultured CD8+ T cells from PBMCs, taken from culture after CMV antigen stimulation. Source of these receptors: a human donor in good health (CMV status not recorded). Some clones in this sample may be carry-over from other donors' samples.

Only a few counts were recorded for this clonotype. V and J are TRBV7-3 and TRBJ2-2; tentatively, D is TRBD1 (5 bases). With 0 bases removed from V and 0 bases from J, the gap between germline ends came to 8 bases. Germline V gene lookup returns CDR1 SGHTA and CDR2 FQGTGA. CDR3 size: 16 residues. The CDR3 nucleotides are TGTGCCAGCAGCTTAACGTCGACAGCGAACACCGGGGAGCTGTTTTTT. Translation gives CASSLTSTANTGELFF.

The rearrangement joins TRBV29-1 to TRBJ2-4; 8 nucleotides agree with TRBD1. This CDR3 comprises 13 residues. Germline assignment: CDR1 SQVTM and CDR2 ANQGSEA. The V segment lost 6 bases and the J segment 6 bases; nucleotides outside the gene matches: 7. CDR3 region: CSVEGQDTNIQYF. The CDR3 DNA follows: TGCAGCGTCGAGGGACAGGACACAAACATTCAGTACTTC.

This clonotype was seen many times. The J gene is TRBJ1-6, the V gene TRBV7-8; TRBD1 matches at 7 bases. Germline loops: CDR1 SGHVS, CDR2 FQNEAQ. The CDR3 totals 17 residues. V gave up 2 bases and J gave up 7 bases; unmatched junction bases: 11. CDR3 coding DNA: TGTGCCAGCAGCTTAAATTACTTGGGACAGTGGAATTCACCCCTCCACTTT. Its translation: CASSLNYLGQWNSPLHF.

This clonotype was detected only a few times. This chain joins TRBV4-2 and TRBJ2-1, with D unclear. Trimming removed 4 bases at V and 6 bases at J, with 10 bases between. Germline assignment: CDR1 LGHNA and CDR2 YNFKEQ. The CDR3 is 13 amino acids. CDR3 residues: CASSPTTTNEQFF. CDR3 DNA: TGTGCCAGCAGCCCGACAACGACCAATGAGCAGTTCTTC.

The chain combines TRBV9 with TRBJ2-7; 9 positions agree with TRBD2. The CDR3 is 15 residues long. In germline, CDR1 is SGDLS, CDR2 YYNGEE. Trimming removed 4 bases from V and 7 bases from J; junction bases left unmatched: 12. The CDR3 DNA is TGTGCCAGCAGCCCCCTAGCGGGGTCAATCGAGGAGCAGTACTTC. It specifies CASSPLAGSIEEQYF.

Here the CDR3 reads CASSYSCQGEHF. The CDR3 DNA reads as TGTGCCAGCAGTTATTCCTGCCAGGGGGAGCATTTT. V and J are TRBV6-9 and TRBJ1-5; 7 bases agree with TRBD1. The CDR3 covers 12 residues. The trim removed 0 bases at V and 14 bases at J, leaving 4 bases unmatched. CDR1 is MNHGY and CDR2 is SVAAGI in the germline V gene.

The chain carries TRBV4-2 and TRBJ1-6; D is ambiguous. V lost 0 bases and J lost 4, with 16 bases in between. The CDR3 contains 18 residues. Germline V gene data show CDR1 as LGHNA and CDR2 as YNFKEQ. The CDR3 sequence: CASSQESGSSSYNSPLHF. Here the CDR3 DNA reads TGTGCCAGCAGCCAAGAAAGTGGGTCTTCCTCATATAATTCACCCCTCCACTTT.

The chain combines TRBV12-3 or TRBV12-4 with TRBJ2-7; TRBD1 is a possible D gene (5 bases). V lost 5 bases and J 3 bases, leaving 20 bases between the germline ends. The CDR3 consists of 16 residues. DNA of the CDR3: TGTGCCAGCAGTCCGTCGACAGAACGTGAAGTCTACGAGCAGTACTTC. It codes for CASSPSTEREVYEQYF.

This clonotype occurred a few times. The chain is built from TRBV7-9 and TRBJ2-2; 10 positions match TRBD2. J was trimmed by 0 bases and V by 5 bases; bases with no gene match: 9. This CDR3 is 18 amino acids long. CDR1 SEHNR and CDR2 FQNEAQ come from the germline V gene (reference sequence). The CDR3 loop reads CASSPAGTSESNTGELFF. For the CDR3, the DNA is TGTGCCAGCAGCCCCGCTGGGACTAGCGAGTCGAACACCGGGGAGCTGTTTTTT.

This clonotype was detected ten times or more. The chain links TRBV28 to TRBJ1-2, with D perhaps TRBD1 (5 bases). The CDR3 contains 15 residues. The V end was cut by 3 bases, the J end by 4 bases, with 15 bases between. CDR1 and CDR2 from the germline V gene are MDHEN and SYDVKM. This CDR3 reads CASSFPYGTVYGYTF. The CDR3 region has the DNA TGTGCCAGCAGTTTCCCTTACGGGACGGTCTATGGCTACACCTTC.

At least ten counts were recorded for this clonotype. The J gene is TRBJ1-1, the V gene TRBV4-3, with TRBD1 matching 7 bases. Germline lookup yields CDR1 LGHNA and CDR2 YSLEER. The V gene end was trimmed by 1 base and the J gene end by 7 bases; junction bases not matched to a gene: 15. This CDR3 region has 17 residues. CDR3 in DNA: TGCGCCAGCAGCCAAGGACAGGGTGGAGAAGGTACCCATGAAGCTTTCTTT. Translating it yields CASSQGQGGEGTHEAFF.

The V call is TRBV7-9, the J call TRBJ2-2; D remains unclear. Germline values: CDR1 SEHNR, CDR2 FQNEAQ (reference sequence). The V end lost 3 bases, the J end lost 3 bases, and 11 bases lay between the germline ends. The CDR3 runs 15 residues. DNA for the CDR3: TGTGCCAGCAGCTTCCGGACCCGGGACACCGGGGAGCTGTTTTTT. This encodes CASSFRTRDTGELFF. Variable domain in full (rest from reference TRBV7-9 and TRBJ2-2): DTGVSQNPRHKITKRGQNVTFRCDPISEHNRLYWYRQTLGQGPEFLTYFQNEAQLEKSRLLSDRFSAERPKGSFSTLEIQRTEQGDSAMYLCASSFRTRDTGELFFGEGSRLTVL.

This clonotype turned up a few times. The chain is built from TRBV5-1 and TRBJ1-6; D is uncertain. Between the trimmed V and J ends, which lost 6 bases and 0 bases, there was a span of 10 bases. CDR1 is SGHRS and CDR2 is YFSETQ in the germline V gene. CDR3 length: 15 residues. The CDR3 loop is CASTNLSSYNSPLHF. CDR3 DNA sequence: TGCGCCAGCACCAATCTAAGCTCCTATAATTCACCCCTCCACTTT.

V is TRBV19 and J is TRBJ2-1; D call uncertain. This CDR3 is built from 13 residues. Trimming removed 6 bases at V and 8 bases at J, with 14 bases between. Germline V CDR1 and CDR2: LNHDA, SQIVND (reference sequence). The CDR3: CASSPNLVDEQFF. CDR3 nucleotide sequence: TGTGCCAGTAGCCCGAACCTCGTTGATGAGCAGTTCTTC.

Notes on this clonotype: Compared with germline, one end of the junction differs, possibly owing to a read error. The chain is built from TRBV6-6 and TRBJ2-1; TRBD1 matches at 8 bases. Germline V gene data show CDR1 as MNHNY and CDR2 as SVGAGI (reference sequence). This CDR3 spans 14 amino acids. The DNA of the CDR3 is TGTGCCAACAGTGCGGACAGGGTGTTAAACGAGCAGTTCTTC. Its translation is CANSADRVLNEQFF.

The gene calls are TRBV19 and TRBJ2-1, with 8 positions matching TRBD1. Germline trimming cut 9 bases from V and 1 base from J; bases unmatched to any gene: 5. The CDR3 extends over 14 amino acids. Looked up from germline, CDR1 is LNHDA and CDR2 is SQIVND (reference sequence). CDR3: CASDRGTSYNEQFF. The CDR3 bases are TGTGCCAGCGACAGGGGAACGTCCTACAATGAGCAGTTCTTC.

The chain links TRBV20-1 to TRBJ2-5, with 10 bases aligning to TRBD2. V was clipped by 0 bases and J by 4 bases; unmatched bases: 11. The CDR3 sequence is 17 residues long. Per the germline V gene, CDR1 is DFQATT and CDR2 is SNEGSKA (reference sequence). The CDR3 DNA reads TGCAGTGCTAGAGATCCTAGCGGGGGCACTATCCTAGAGACCCAGTACTTC. Translation: CSARDPSGGTILETQYF.

There are a few counts of this clonotype. V gene TRBV6-6 combines with J gene TRBJ1-5, with D unresolved. The germline V gene encodes CDR1 MNHNY and CDR2 SVGAGI (reference sequence). V lost 0 bases, J lost 4 bases, and 7 bases lay in between. This CDR3 contains 14 residues. The CDR3 here is CASSYSPKNQPQHF. The CDR3 nucleotides read TGTGCCAGCAGTTACTCGCCAAAAAATCAGCCCCAGCATTTT.